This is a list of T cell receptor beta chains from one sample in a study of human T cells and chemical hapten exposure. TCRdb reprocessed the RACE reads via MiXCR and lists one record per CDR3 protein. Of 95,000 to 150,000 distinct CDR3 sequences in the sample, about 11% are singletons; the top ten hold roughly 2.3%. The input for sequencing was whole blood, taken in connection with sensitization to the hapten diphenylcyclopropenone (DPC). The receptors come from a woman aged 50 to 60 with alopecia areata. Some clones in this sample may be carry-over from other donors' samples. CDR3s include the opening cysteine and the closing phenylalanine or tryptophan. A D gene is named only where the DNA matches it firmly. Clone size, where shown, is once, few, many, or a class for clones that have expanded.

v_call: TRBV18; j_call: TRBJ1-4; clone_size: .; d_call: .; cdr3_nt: TGTGCCAGCTCGTCGGGGATAGGAGGAGAAAAACTGTTTTTT; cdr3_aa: CASSSGIGGEKLFF
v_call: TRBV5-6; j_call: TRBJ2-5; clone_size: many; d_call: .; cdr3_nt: TGTGCCAGCAGCTTGGGGCTTATGGGGGAGACCCAGTACTTC; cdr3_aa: CASSLGLMGETQYF
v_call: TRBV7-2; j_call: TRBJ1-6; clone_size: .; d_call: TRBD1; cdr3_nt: TGTGCCAGCAGCAGGGACAGTACTAATAATTCACCCCTCCACTTT; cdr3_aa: CASSRDSTNNSPLHF
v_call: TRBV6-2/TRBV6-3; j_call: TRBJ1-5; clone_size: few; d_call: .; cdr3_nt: TGTGCCAGCAATCGGGGATTGGATCAGCCCCAGCATTTT; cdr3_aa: CASNRGLDQPQHF
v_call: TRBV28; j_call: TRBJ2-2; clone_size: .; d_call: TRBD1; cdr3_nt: TGTGCCAGCAGTTTATGGGGACAGGAGGGTAGTACCGGGGAGCTGTTTTTT; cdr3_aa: CASSLWGQEGSTGELFF
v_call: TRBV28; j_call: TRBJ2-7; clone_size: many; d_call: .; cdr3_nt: TGTGCCAGCAGTCCCCCTGGGGGGCTTCCGTACTTC; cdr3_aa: CASSPPGGLPYF
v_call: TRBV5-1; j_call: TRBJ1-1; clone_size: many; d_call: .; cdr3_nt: TGCGCCAGCAGCTTGGATGGTGAGAACACTGAAGCTTTCTTT; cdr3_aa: CASSLDGENTEAFF
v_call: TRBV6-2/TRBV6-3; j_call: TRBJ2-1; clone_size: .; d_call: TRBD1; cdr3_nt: TGTGCCAGCAGCCCATTGGGACAGGGCTCCGGCAATGAGCAGTTCTTC; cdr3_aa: CASSPLGQGSGNEQFF
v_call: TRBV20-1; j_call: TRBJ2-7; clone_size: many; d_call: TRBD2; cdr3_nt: TGCAGTGCTAGGGTACTAGCGGGGGAGGCCTACGAGCAGTACTTC; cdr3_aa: CSARVLAGEAYEQYF
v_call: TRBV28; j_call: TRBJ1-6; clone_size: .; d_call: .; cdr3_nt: TGTGCCAGCAGTCCGCCCGCAGCTTCACCGGGGTCACCCCTCCACTTT; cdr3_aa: CASSPPAASPGSPLHF
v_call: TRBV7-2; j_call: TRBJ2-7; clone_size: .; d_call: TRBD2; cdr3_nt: TGTGCCAGCAGCTTAGAGTCTCTAGCGGGGGGGCCTAAGGACGAGCAGTACTTC; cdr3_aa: CASSLESLAGGPKDEQYF
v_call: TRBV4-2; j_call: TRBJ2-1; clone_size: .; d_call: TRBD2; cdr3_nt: TGTGCCAGCAGCCAAGATGCCCTGTCTAGCGGGAGTGGTGAGCAGTTCTTC; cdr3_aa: CASSQDALSSGSGEQFF
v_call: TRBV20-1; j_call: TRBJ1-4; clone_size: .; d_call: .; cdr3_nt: TGCAGTGCTGCCTCAGGGGATGAAAAACTGTTTTTT; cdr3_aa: CSAASGDEKLFF
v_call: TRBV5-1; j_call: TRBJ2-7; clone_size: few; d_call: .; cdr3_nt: TGCGCCAGCAGCTTGGGTTTAGACGAGCAGTACTTC; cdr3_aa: CASSLGLDEQYF
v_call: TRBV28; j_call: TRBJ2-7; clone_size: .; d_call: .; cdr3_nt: TGTGCCAGCAGTTCCCCCGTCTACGAGCAGTACTTC; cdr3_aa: CASSSPVYEQYF
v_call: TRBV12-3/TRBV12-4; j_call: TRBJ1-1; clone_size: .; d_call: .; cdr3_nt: TGTGCCAGCAGGCCCAGGGGCACTGAAGCTTTCTTT; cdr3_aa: CASRPRGTEAFF
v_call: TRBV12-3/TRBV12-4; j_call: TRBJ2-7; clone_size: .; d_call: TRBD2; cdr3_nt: TGTGCCAGCAGCGCGACGGGGGGTCGGTACGAGCAGTACTTC; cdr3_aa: CASSATGGRYEQYF
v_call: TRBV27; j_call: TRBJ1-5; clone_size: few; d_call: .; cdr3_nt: TGTGCCAGCAGTTTAGCGGGGCCCTGGGGAAGCAATCAGCCCCAGCATTTT; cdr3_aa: CASSLAGPWGSNQPQHF
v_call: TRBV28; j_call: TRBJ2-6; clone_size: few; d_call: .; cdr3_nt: TGTGCCAGCAGTTCGAGGGGAGCTGGGGCCAACGTCCTGACTTTC; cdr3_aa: CASSSRGAGANVLTF
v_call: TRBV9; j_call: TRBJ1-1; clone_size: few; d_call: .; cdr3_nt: TGTGCCAGCAGCGTAGCCGGCAGCAACACTGAAGCTTTCTTT; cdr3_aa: CASSVAGSNTEAFF
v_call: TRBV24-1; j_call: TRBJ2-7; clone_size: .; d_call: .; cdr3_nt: TGTGCCACCAGTGGGCAAGCCTACGAGCAGTACTTC; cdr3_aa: CATSGQAYEQYF
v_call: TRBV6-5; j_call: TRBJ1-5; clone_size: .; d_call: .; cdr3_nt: TGTGCCAGCACCCCCTCACTCCATCAGCCCCAGCATTTT; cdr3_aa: CASTPSLHQPQHF
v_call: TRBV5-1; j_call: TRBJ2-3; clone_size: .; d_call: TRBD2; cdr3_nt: TGCGCCAGCAGCTTCTACCAGCGGGAGAGAGGAGATACGCAGTATTTT; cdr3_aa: CASSFYQRERGDTQYF
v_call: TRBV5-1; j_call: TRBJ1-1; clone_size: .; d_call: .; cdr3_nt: TGCGCCAGCAGCTTGGTTGCCCACGGAGGGACCAGGAACACTGAAGCTTTCTTT; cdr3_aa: CASSLVAHGGTRNTEAFF
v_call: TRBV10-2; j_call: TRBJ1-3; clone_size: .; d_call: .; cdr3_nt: TGCGCCAGCAGTGAGGGGCCGGGACGCATAACTTTCTCTGGAAACACCATATATTTT; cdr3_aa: CASSEGPGRITFSGNTIYF
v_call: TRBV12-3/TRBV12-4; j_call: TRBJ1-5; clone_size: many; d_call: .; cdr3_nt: TGTGCCAGCAGTGAGGGACCAAATAGCAATCAGCCCCAGCATTTT; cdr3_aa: CASSEGPNSNQPQHF
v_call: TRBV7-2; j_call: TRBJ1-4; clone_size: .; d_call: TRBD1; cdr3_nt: TGTGCCAGCAGGCCCGGGACAGGGGTTACGACTAATGAAAAACTGTTTTTT; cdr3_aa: CASRPGTGVTTNEKLFF
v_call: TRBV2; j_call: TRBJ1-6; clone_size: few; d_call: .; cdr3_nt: TGTGCCAGCAGTGCTACAGGGACCAATTCACCCCTCCACTTT; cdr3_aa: CASSATGTNSPLHF
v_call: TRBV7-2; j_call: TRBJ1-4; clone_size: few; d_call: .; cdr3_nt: TGTGCCAGCAGCTTAGCGTCAGCGGTTAATGAAAAACTGTTTTTT; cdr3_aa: CASSLASAVNEKLFF
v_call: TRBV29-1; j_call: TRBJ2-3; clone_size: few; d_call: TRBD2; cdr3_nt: TGCAGCGTTGGGATAGCGGGGGGCCCAGATACGCAGTATTTT; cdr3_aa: CSVGIAGGPDTQYF
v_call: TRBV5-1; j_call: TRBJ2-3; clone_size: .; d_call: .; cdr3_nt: TGCGCCAGCAGCACGAGCTGTACGGACACAGATACGCAGTATTTT; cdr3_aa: CASSTSCTDTDTQYF
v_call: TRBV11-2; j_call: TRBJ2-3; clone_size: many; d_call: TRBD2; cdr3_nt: TGTGCCAGCAGCTACACATATCCAGCGGGAGGTACCACAGATACGCAGTATTTT; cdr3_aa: CASSYTYPAGGTTDTQYF
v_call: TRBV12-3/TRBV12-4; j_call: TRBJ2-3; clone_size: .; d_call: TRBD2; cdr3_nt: TGTGCCAGCAGTTTAGGTAGCGGGAGCACAGATACGCAGTATTTT; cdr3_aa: CASSLGSGSTDTQYF
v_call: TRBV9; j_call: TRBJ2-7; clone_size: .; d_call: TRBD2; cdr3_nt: TGTGCCAGCAGCGTCGGCGGGAGGGCCTCCGAGCAGTACTTC; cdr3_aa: CASSVGGRASEQYF
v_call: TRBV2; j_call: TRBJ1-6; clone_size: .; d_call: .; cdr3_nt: TGTGCCAGCAGTGAATTAGGCCCCGGGACGGCTAATTCACCCCTCCACTTT; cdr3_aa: CASSELGPGTANSPLHF
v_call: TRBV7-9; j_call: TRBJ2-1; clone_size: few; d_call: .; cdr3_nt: TGTGCCAGCAGCTTAGAGTTGGATGAGCAGTTCTTC; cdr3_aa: CASSLELDEQFF
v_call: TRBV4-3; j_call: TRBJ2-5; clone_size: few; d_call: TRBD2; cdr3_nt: TGCGCCAGCAGCCAAGATTGGGGCGGGAGGAACCAAGAGACCCAGTACTTC; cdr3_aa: CASSQDWGGRNQETQYF
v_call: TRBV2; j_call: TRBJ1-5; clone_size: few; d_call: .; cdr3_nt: TGTGCCAGCAGTGAGCAAGAGTCCCAGCCCCAGCATTTT; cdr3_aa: CASSEQESQPQHF
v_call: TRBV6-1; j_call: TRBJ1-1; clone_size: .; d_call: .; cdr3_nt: TGTGCCAGCAGCTCGACATGGAACACTGAAGCTTTCTTT; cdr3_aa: CASSSTWNTEAFF
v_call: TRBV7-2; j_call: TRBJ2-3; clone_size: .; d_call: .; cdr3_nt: TGTGCCAGCAGCCCCCGTCTAGGACCGGATACGCAGTATTTT; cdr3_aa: CASSPRLGPDTQYF
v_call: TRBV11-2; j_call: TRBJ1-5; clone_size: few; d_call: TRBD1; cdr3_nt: TGTGCCAGCAGCTGGGGGACAGGGTACAATCAGCCCCAGCATTTT; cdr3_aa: CASSWGTGYNQPQHF
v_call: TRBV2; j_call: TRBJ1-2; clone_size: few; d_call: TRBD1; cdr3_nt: TGTGCCAGCAGGGAAAACAGGGGGGTTAACTATGGCTACACCTTC; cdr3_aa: CASRENRGVNYGYTF
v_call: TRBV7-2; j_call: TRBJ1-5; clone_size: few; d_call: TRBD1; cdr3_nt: TGTGCCAGCAGCTCCTCCCCGGGACAGCAGCCCCAGCATTTT; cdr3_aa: CASSSSPGQQPQHF
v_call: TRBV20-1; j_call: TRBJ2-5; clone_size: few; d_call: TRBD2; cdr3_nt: TGCAGTGCTAGAGCGCGGCTAGCGGCTTTAAAAGAGACCCAGTACTTC; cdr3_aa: CSARARLAALKETQYF
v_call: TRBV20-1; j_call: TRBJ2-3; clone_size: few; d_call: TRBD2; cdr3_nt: TGCAGTGCTACTCCGGGAGGGCCGGCAGATACGCAGTATTTT; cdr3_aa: CSATPGGPADTQYF
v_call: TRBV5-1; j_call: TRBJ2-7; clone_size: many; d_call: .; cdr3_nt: TGCGCCAGCAGCCCGCCCGCCAGGGACGAGCAGTACTTC; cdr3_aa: CASSPPARDEQYF
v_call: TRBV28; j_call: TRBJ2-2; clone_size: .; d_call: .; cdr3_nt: TGTGCCAGCACCTCGACTAGTCGGGCGGGGGAGCTGTTTTTT; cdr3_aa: CASTSTSRAGELFF
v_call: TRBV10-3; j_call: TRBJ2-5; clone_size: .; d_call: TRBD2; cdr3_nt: TGTGCCACTTCAGCGGGAGGAAGGAAAGAGACCCAGTACTTC; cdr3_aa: CATSAGGRKETQYF
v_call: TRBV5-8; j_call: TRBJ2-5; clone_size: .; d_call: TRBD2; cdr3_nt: TGTGCCAGCAGCTCGGGACTAGCGGGGTCCTACGGCCAGTACTTC; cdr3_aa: CASSSGLAGSYGQYF